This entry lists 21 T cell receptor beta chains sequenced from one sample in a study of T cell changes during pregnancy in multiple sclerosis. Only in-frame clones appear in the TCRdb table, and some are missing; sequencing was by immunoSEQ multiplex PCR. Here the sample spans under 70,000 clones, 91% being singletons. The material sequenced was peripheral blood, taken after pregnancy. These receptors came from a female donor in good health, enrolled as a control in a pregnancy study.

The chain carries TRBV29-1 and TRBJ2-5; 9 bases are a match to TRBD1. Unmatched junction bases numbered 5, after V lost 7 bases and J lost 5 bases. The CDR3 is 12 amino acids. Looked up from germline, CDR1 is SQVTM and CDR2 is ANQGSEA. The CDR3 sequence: CSGEQGAETQYF. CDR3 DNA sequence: TGCAGCGGCGAACAGGGGGCTGAGACCCAGTACTTC.

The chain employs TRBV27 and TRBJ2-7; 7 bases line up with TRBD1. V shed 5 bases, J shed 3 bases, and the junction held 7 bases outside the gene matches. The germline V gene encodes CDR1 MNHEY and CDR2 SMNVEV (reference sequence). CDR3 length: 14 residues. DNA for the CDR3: TGTGCCAGCAGTCCCTCGGGACAGATCTACGAGCAGTACTTC. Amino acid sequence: CASSPSGQIYEQYF.

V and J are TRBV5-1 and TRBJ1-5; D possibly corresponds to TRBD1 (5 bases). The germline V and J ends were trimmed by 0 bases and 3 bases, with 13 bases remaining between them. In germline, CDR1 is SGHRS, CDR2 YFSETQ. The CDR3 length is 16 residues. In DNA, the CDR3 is TGCGCCAGCAGCTTGGCCCCCACAGGAAACAATCAGCCCCAGCATTTT. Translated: CASSLAPTGNNQPQHF.

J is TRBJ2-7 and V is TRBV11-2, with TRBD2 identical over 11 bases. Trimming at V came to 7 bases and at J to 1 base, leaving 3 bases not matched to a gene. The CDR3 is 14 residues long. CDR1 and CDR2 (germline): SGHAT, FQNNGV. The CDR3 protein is CASTSSGGSYEQYF. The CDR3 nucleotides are TGTGCCAGCACCTCTAGCGGGGGGTCCTACGAGCAGTACTTC.

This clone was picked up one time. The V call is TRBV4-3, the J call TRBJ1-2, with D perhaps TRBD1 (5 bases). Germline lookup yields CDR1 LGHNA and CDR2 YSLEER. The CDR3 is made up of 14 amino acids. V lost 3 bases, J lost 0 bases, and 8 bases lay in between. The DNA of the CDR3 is TGCGCCAGCAGCCAGGGGCCAACTAACTATGGCTACACCTTC. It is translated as CASSQGPTNYGYTF.

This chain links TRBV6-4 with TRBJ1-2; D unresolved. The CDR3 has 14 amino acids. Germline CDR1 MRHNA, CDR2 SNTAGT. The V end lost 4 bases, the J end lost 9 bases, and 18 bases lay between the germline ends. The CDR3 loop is CASSAQTSGGSYTF. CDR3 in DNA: TGTGCCAGCAGTGCACAGACTTCGGGCGGGAGCTACACCTTC.

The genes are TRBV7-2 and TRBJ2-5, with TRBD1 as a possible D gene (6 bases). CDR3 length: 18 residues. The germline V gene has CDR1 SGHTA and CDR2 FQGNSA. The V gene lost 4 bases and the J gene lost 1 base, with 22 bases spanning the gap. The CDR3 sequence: CASSSQYSTVGGQETQYF. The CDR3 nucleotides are TGTGCCAGCAGCTCTCAATACTCGACAGTAGGGGGCCAAGAGACCCAGTACTTC. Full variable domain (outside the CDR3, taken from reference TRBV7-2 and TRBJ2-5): GAGVSQSPSNKVTEKGKDVELRCDPISGHTALYWYRQSLGQGLEFLIYFQGNSAPDKSGLPSDRFSAERTGGSVSTLTIQRTQQEDSAVYLCASSSQYSTVGGQETQYFGPGTRLLVL.

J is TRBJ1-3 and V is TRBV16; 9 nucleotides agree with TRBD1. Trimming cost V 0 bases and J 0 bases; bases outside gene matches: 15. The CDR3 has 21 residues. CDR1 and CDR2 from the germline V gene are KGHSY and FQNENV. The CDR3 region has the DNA TGTGCCAGCAGCCAATCGAGGGGCGGGACAGGGAGTCCCACCTCTGGAAACACCATATATTTT. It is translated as CASSQSRGGTGSPTSGNTIYF.

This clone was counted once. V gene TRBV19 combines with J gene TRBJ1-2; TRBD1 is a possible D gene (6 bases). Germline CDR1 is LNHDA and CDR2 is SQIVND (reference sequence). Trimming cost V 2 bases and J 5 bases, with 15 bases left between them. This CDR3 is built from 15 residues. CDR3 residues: CASSILDREGYGYTF. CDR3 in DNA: TGTGCCAGTAGTATATTGGACAGAGAGGGGTATGGCTACACCTTC.

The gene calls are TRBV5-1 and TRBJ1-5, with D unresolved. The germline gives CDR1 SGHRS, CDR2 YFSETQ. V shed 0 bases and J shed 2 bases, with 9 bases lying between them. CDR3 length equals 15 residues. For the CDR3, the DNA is TGCGCCAGCAGCTTGGGTCAGAGCGGCAATCAGCCCCAGCATTTT. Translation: CASSLGQSGNQPQHF.

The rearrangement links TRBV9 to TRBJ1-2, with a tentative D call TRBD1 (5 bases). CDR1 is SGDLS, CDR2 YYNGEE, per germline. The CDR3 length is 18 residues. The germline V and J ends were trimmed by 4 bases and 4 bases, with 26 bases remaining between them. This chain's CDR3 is CASSLIGRGGGAFYGYTF. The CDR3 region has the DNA TGTGCCAGCAGCCTCATAGGAAGAGGAGGAGGGGCCTTCTATGGCTACACCTTC. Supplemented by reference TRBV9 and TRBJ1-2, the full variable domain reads DSGVTQTPKHLITATGQRVTLRCSPRSGDLSVYWYQQSLDQGLQFLIQYYNGEERAKGNILERFSAQQFPDLHSELNLSSLELGDSALYFCASSLIGRGGGAFYGYTFGSGTRLTVV.

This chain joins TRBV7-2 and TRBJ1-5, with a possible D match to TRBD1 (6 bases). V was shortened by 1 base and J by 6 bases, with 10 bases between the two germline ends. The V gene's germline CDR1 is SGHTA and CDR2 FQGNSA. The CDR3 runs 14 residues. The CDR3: CASSLDSGVQPQHF. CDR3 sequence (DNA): TGTGCCAGCAGCTTAGACTCAGGGGTTCAGCCCCAGCATTTT.

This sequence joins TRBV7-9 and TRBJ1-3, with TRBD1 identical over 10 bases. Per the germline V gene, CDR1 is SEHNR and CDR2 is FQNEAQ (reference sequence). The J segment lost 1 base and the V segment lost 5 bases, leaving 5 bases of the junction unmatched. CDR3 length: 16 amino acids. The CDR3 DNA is TGTGCCAGCAGCGAGCCGGGACAGGGGTCTGGAAACACCATATATTTT. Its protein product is CASSEPGQGSGNTIYF.

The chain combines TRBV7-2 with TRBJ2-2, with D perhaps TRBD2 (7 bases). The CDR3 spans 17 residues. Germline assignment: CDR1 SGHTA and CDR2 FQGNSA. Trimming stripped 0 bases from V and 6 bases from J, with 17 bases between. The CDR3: CASSLALGGRGPGELFF. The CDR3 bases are TGTGCCAGCAGCTTAGCGCTCGGGGGGCGGGGTCCCGGGGAGCTGTTTTTT.

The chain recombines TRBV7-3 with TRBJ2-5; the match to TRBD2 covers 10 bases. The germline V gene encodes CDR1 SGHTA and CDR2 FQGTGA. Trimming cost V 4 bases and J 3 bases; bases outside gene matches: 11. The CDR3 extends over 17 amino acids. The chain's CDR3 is CASSSRRAGGTEETQYF. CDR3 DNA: TGTGCCAGCAGCTCCAGACGAGCGGGGGGGACCGAAGAGACCCAGTACTTC.

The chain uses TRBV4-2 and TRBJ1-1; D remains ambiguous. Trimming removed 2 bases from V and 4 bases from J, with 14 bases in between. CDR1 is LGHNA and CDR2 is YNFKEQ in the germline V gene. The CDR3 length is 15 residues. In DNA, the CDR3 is TGTGCCAGCAGCCAATACGGCCTGGCGGCCACTGAAGCTTTCTTT. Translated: CASSQYGLAATEAFF.

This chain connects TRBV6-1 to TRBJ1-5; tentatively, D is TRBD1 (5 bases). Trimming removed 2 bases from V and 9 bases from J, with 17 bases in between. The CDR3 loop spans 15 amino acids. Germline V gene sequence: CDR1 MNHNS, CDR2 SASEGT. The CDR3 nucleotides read TGTGCCAGCAGTGAAACGGGAGGGGTACGTGGGCCCCAGCATTTT. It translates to CASSETGGVRGPQHF.

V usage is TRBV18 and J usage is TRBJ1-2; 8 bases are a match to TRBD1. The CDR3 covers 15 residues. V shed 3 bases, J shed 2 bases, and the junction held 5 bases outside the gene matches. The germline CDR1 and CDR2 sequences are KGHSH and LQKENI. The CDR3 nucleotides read TGTGCCAGCTCACCGGGGGACAGGACCAACTATGGCTACACCTTC. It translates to CASSPGDRTNYGYTF.

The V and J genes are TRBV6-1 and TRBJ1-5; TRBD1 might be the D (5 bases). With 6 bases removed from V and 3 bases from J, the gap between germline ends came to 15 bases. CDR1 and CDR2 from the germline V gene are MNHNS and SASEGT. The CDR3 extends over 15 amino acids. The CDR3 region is CASSSGGGNNQPQHF. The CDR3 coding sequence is TGTGCCAGCAGCTCCGGGGGGGGGAACAATCAGCCCCAGCATTTT.

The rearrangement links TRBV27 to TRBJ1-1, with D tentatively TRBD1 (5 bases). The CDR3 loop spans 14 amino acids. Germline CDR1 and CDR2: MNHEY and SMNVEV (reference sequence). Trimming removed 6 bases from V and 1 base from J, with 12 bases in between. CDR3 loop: CASSPRGGNTEAFF. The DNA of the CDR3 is TGTGCCAGCAGCCCCCGGGGGGGGAACACTGAAGCTTTCTTT.

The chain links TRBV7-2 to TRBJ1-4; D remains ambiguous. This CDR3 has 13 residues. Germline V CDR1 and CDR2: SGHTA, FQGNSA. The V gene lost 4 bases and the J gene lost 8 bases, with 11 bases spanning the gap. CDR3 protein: CASSSTGGEKLFF. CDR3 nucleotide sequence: TGTGCCAGCAGCTCGACGGGAGGAGAAAAACTGTTTTTT.